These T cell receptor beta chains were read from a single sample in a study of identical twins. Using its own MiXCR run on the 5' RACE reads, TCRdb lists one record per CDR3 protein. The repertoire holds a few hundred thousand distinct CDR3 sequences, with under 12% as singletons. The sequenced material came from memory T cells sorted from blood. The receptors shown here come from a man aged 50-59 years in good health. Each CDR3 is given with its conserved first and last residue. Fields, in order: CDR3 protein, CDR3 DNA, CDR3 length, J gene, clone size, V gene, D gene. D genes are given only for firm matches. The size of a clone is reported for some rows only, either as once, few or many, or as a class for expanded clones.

CASSEAVLGGRTDTQYF,TGCGCCAGCAGTGAGGCTGTTCTGGGGGGCCGCACAGATACGCAGTATTTT,17,TRBJ2-3,many,TRBV10-2,.
CSASGSGASTDTQYF,TGCAGTGCTAGTGGTAGCGGGGCCTCCACAGATACGCAGTATTTT,15,TRBJ2-3,few,TRBV20-1,TRBD2
CASSQDWGGLAAETQYF,TGCGCCAGCAGCCAAGATTGGGGCGGACTGGCGGCAGAGACCCAGTACTTC,17,TRBJ2-5,.,TRBV4-1,.
CSVELGGRDGANVLTF,TGCAGCGTTGAGTTGGGAGGGAGGGATGGGGCCAACGTCCTGACTTTC,16,TRBJ2-6,.,TRBV29-1,TRBD2
CASSLEPSGGYEQFF,TGTGCTAGCAGCCTCGAGCCCAGCGGGGGTTATGAGCAGTTCTTC,15,TRBJ2-1,many,TRBV7-7,TRBD2
CASSPRAQVDQPQHF,TGTGCCAGCAGCCCCCGGGCCCAAGTCGATCAGCCCCAGCATTTT,15,TRBJ1-5,many,TRBV7-2,.
CASSQEGWEQYF,TGTGCCAGCAGCCAAGAGGGGTGGGAGCAGTACTTC,12,TRBJ2-7,few,TRBV3-1,.
CSVEGRYTDTQYF,TGCAGCGTTGAAGGTCGGTACACAGATACGCAGTATTTT,13,TRBJ2-3,many,TRBV29-1,.
CSARGATGTSRETQYF,TGCAGTGCTAGAGGCGCTACCGGGACTAGCAGAGAGACCCAGTACTTC,16,TRBJ2-5,.,TRBV20-1,TRBD2
CASSQDTGGPEASF,TGCGCCAGCAGCCAAGATACGGGGGGACCTGAAGCTTCCTTT,14,TRBJ1-1,.,TRBV4-3,.
CASSGRVSKLFF,TGTGCCAGCAGTGGCAGGGTTTCAAAACTGTTTTTT,12,TRBJ1-4,.,TRBV28,.
CASSVASSGSEQFF,TGTGCCAGCAGCGTAGCGTCGTCAGGGAGTGAGCAGTTCTTC,14,TRBJ2-1,.,TRBV9,.
CASSIGRAQNTEAFF,TGTGCCAGCAGTATCGGTCGGGCGCAGAACACTGAAGCTTTCTTT,15,TRBJ1-1,.,TRBV6-1,.
CAWSVTEGYNEQFF,TGTGCCTGGAGTGTAACGGAGGGATACAATGAGCAGTTCTTC,14,TRBJ2-1,few,TRBV30,.
CATSGLAGARTDTQYF,TGTGCCACCAGCGGTCTAGCGGGAGCTAGAACAGATACGCAGTATTTT,16,TRBJ2-3,.,TRBV15,TRBD2
CASSGTIAPDTQYF,TGTGCCAGCAGCGGGACTATAGCGCCAGATACGCAGTATTTT,14,TRBJ2-3,.,TRBV5-6,TRBD2
CASSSSGQGGSPLHF,TGTGCCAGCTCATCCAGCGGCCAGGGCGGTTCACCCCTCCACTTT,15,TRBJ1-6,.,TRBV18,.
CASSETPAGKNQPQHF,TGTGCCAGCAGTGAAACTCCGGCAGGGAAGAATCAGCCCCAGCATTTT,16,TRBJ1-5,few,TRBV2,.
CASSQDMWSEQFF,TGTGCCAGCAGCCAAGATATGTGGAGTGAGCAGTTCTTC,13,TRBJ2-1,few,TRBV4-2,.
CSARELGQTNEKLFF,TGCAGTGCTAGAGAATTAGGACAAACTAATGAAAAACTGTTTTTT,15,TRBJ1-4,.,TRBV20-1,.
CASSLDGTGSYNEQFF,TGTGCCAGCAGCTTAGACGGGACAGGCTCCTACAATGAGCAGTTCTTC,16,TRBJ2-1,few,TRBV7-2,TRBD1
CASGAGHTDTQYF,TGTGCCAGCGGAGCGGGACACACAGATACGCAGTATTTT,13,TRBJ2-3,many,TRBV6-4,.
CASSLEGAKYTGELFF,TGTGCCAGCAGCTTGGAAGGGGCGAAGTACACCGGGGAGCTGTTTTTT,16,TRBJ2-2,.,TRBV5-4,.
CASRRTGGSNQPQHF,TGTGCCAGCAGGCGGACAGGTGGGAGCAATCAGCCCCAGCATTTT,15,TRBJ1-5,.,TRBV28,TRBD1
CASSRFRVNEQFF,TGTGCCAGCAGCCGATTCAGGGTCAATGAGCAGTTCTTC,13,TRBJ2-1,few,TRBV7-9,.
CASSSWTGSKNIQYF,TGTGCCAGCAGCTCTTGGACAGGGTCCAAAAACATTCAGTACTTC,15,TRBJ2-4,few,TRBV7-8,TRBD1
CASGRTGSYEQYF,TGTGCCAGTGGAAGGACAGGGTCCTACGAGCAGTACTTC,13,TRBJ2-7,many,TRBV19,TRBD1
CASSQVGVSYNEQFF,TGTGCCAGCAGCCAAGTCGGGGTGTCCTACAATGAGCAGTTCTTC,15,TRBJ2-1,many,TRBV14,.
CASSLAGPPYNEQFF,TGTGCCAGCAGTCTAGCGGGCCCCCCCTACAATGAGCAGTTCTTC,15,TRBJ2-1,.,TRBV6-2/TRBV6-3,TRBD2
CASSQDHGPGFVDTQYF,TGCGCCAGCAGCCAAGATCACGGACCAGGCTTTGTAGATACGCAGTATTTT,17,TRBJ2-3,many,TRBV4-3,.
CASSLAFRGQFF,TGTGCCAGCAGCTTAGCGTTCAGGGGTCAGTTCTTC,12,TRBJ2-1,few,TRBV7-2,.
CASSGSGLEQYF,TGTGCCAGCAGTGGCTCCGGTCTCGAGCAGTACTTC,12,TRBJ2-7,many,TRBV25-1,.
CASSSLSGRSEQYF,TGTGCCAGCAGCTCCCTTTCAGGGAGGTCCGAGCAGTACTTC,14,TRBJ2-7,many,TRBV5-5,.
CSAEQANGYTF,TGCAGCGCGGAACAGGCGAATGGCTACACCTTC,11,TRBJ1-2,.,TRBV29-1,.
CASSLVPGANYGYTF,TGTGCCAGCAGCTTGGTCCCAGGGGCGAACTATGGCTACACCTTC,15,TRBJ1-2,many,TRBV5-5,.
CASSSNGNTIYF,TGTGCCAGCAGTTCGAATGGAAACACCATATATTTT,12,TRBJ1-3,.,TRBV6-5,.
CSARGMSHSSHGYTF,TGCAGTGCTAGGGGAATGAGCCACTCCTCACATGGCTACACCTTC,15,TRBJ1-2,many,TRBV20-1,.
CASSLNAARNTGELFF,TGTGCCAGCAGCTTGAATGCGGCCCGAAACACCGGGGAGCTGTTTTTT,16,TRBJ2-2,.,TRBV7-2,.
CSIGQGIGTGELFF,TGCAGCATCGGACAGGGGATCGGCACCGGGGAGCTGTTTTTT,14,TRBJ2-2,many,TRBV29-1,TRBD1
CSARDRDYHTQYF,TGCAGTGCTAGAGACCGGGACTATCATACGCAGTATTTT,13,TRBJ2-3,few,TRBV20-1,TRBD2
CAISEYQPQGASEKLFF,TGTGCCATCAGTGAGTACCAACCACAGGGGGCGAGTGAAAAACTGTTTTTT,17,TRBJ1-4,many,TRBV10-3,TRBD1
CASSDTSGGPRGF,TGTGCCAGCAGCGATACTAGCGGGGGACCCCGGGGGTTC,13,TRBJ2-1,few,TRBV7-2,TRBD2
CASSFGGGTWTSGNTGELFF,TGTGCCAGCAGCTTTGGGGGGGGAACCTGGACTAGCGGGAACACCGGGGAGCTGTTTTTT,20,TRBJ2-2,many,TRBV11-2,TRBD2
CASSLQGQPQHF,TGTGCCAGCAGCTTGCAGGGTCAGCCCCAGCATTTT,12,TRBJ1-5,many,TRBV5-4,.
CASSSHGRATYNEQFF,TGTGCCAGCAGTTCCCATGGCCGCGCAACCTACAATGAGCAGTTCTTC,16,TRBJ2-1,.,TRBV12-3/TRBV12-4,.
CASTGQGISTEAFF,TGTGCCAGCACTGGACAGGGAATTTCCACTGAAGCTTTCTTT,14,TRBJ1-1,many,TRBV12-3/TRBV12-4,TRBD1
CASSPTAFSGNTIYF,TGTGCCAGCTCACCAACAGCCTTCTCTGGAAACACCATATATTTT,15,TRBJ1-3,few,TRBV18,.
CASSISQGVNNEQFF,TGTGCCAGCTCAATTTCCCAGGGGGTAAATAATGAGCAGTTCTTC,15,TRBJ2-1,few,TRBV18,TRBD1
CASSLLYPTDQETQYF,TGTGCCAGCAGTTTGCTCTACCCGACAGACCAAGAGACCCAGTACTTC,16,TRBJ2-5,few,TRBV27,.
CASNPWTGYNYGYTF,TGTGCCAGCAACCCTTGGACAGGGTATAACTATGGCTACACCTTC,15,TRBJ1-2,.,TRBV6-1,TRBD1
CASSSGGRDTQYF,TGTGCCAGCAGCTCTGGAGGGCGGGATACGCAGTATTTT,13,TRBJ2-3,many,TRBV7-3,.
CASSVGGPEQFF,TGTGCCAGCAGCGTAGGGGGGCCTGAGCAGTTCTTC,12,TRBJ2-1,.,TRBV9,.